This T cell receptor beta chain came from a study of shared clonotypes between healthy human individuals. CDR1 is SGHRS and CDR2 is YFSETQ in the germline V gene. V was trimmed by 2 bases and J by 5 bases, leaving 14 bases between them. The CDR3 extends over 14 amino acids. Sequencing used immunoSEQ multiplex PCR; TCRdb keeps in-frame clones, though not all of them. The sample lists about 800,000 clones; roughly 96% were seen once. Cells designated naive CD8 were CD45RO-negative and were positively selected for CCR7, with terminally differentiated effector memory CD45RA+ cells excluded. Free of recent acute infections or vaccinations, the donors were healthy HIV-negative adults.

The specimen sequenced was naive CD8+ T cells sorted from blood. This clonotype was sampled from a man aged 25 to 40 in good health. The rearrangement uses TRBV5-1 and TRBJ2-7; D possibly matches TRBD1 or TRBD2 (5 bases each). The CDR3 region has the DNA TGCGCCAGCAGCTTCACGGGACGTGGGGACGAGCAGTACTTC. Amino acids: CASSFTGRGDEQYF.